The 18 T cell receptor beta chains presented below share a single source sample, sequenced in a study of blood T cell repertoires in COVID-19. Some clones are missing from TCRdb's copy, which holds only in-frame ones; the method was immunoSEQ multiplex PCR. The table lists approximately 150,000 clones, 60% to 85% of them singletons. Sequences were obtained from peripheral blood. The receptor set was obtained from an older woman with COVID-19, enrolled during active disease.

In DNA, the CDR3 is TGTGCCAGCAGTGACAGCCTTGGGCCCCAGCATTTT. Translation: CASSDSLGPQHF. The chain recombines TRBV6-2 or TRBV6-3 with TRBJ1-5; TRBD1 is a possible D gene (5 bases). The V gene lost 5 bases and the J gene lost 9 bases, with 11 bases spanning the gap. The CDR3 covers 12 residues. Looked up from germline, CDR1 is MNHEY and CDR2 is SVGEGT.

CDR3 sequence reads: CASSAAGRRDEQFF. CDR3 in DNA: TGTGCCAGCAGCGCTGCGGGTCGCCGGGATGAGCAGTTCTTC. This chain uses TRBV5-5 with TRBJ2-1, with D possibly being TRBD2 (5 bases). V was clipped by 4 bases and J by 8 bases, with 16 bases between them. CDR3 size: 14 residues. The V gene's germline CDR1 is SGHKS and CDR2 YYEKEE (reference sequence).

The chain joins TRBV9 to TRBJ2-1; D call uncertain. Germline assignment: CDR1 SGDLS and CDR2 YYNGEE. With 0 bases removed from V and 2 bases from J, the gap between germline ends came to 6 bases. This CDR3 region has 14 residues. This chain's CDR3 is CASSVGATYNEQFF. CDR3 in DNA: TGTGCCAGCAGCGTAGGAGCTACCTACAATGAGCAGTTCTTC.

The V call is TRBV4-2, the J call TRBJ1-2; 8 bases fit TRBD1. CDR3 length: 15 amino acids. Germline V gene lookup returns CDR1 LGHNA and CDR2 YNFKEQ. Trimming took 4 bases from V and 5 from J; bases not matched to a gene: 9. The CDR3 sequence is CASSPAGQGLYGYTF. The DNA of the CDR3 is TGTGCCAGCAGCCCGGCCGGACAGGGTCTTTATGGCTACACCTTC.

V is TRBV19 and J is TRBJ1-4; tentatively, D is TRBD1 (6 bases). V was clipped by 2 bases and J by 4 bases, with 8 bases between them. Germline loops: CDR1 LNHDA, CDR2 SQIVND (reference sequence). This CDR3 is built from 14 residues. The CDR3 is CASSIQGNNEKLFF. In DNA, the CDR3 is TGTGCCAGTAGTATACAGGGGAATAATGAAAAACTGTTTTTT.

This clone was seen a single time. The chain uses TRBV3-1 (or the pseudogene TRBV3-2) and TRBJ2-3, with a tentative D call TRBD1 (6 bases). Germline V lookup: CDR1 LGHDT, CDR2 YNNKEL (reference sequence). The CDR3 loop spans 15 amino acids. Trimming left V 4 bases short and J 0 bases short, with 11 bases between. CDR3 in DNA: TGTGCCAGCAGCCCTCAGGGGCCCAGCACAGATACGCAGTATTTT. Its protein is CASSPQGPSTDTQYF.

Only a few counts were recorded for this clone. The chain joins TRBV7-9 to TRBJ1-4; D is uncertain. Germline CDR1 is SEHNR and CDR2 is FQNEAQ (reference sequence). Trimming cost V 2 bases and J 4 bases, with 11 bases left between them. This CDR3 is built from 15 residues. The CDR3 loop reads CASSLRTGGNEKLFF. Here the CDR3 DNA reads TGTGCCAGCAGCTTACGGACTGGTGGTAATGAAAAACTGTTTTTT. Full variable domain (missing parts from reference TRBV7-9 and TRBJ1-4): DTGVSQNPRHKITKRGQNVTFRCDPISEHNRLYWYRQTLGQGPEFLTYFQNEAQLEKSRLLSDRFSAERPKGSFSTLEIQRTEQGDSAMYLCASSLRTGGNEKLFFGSGTQLSVL.

This clone occurred a few times. The rearrangement joins TRBV15 to TRBJ2-5; TRBD2 might be the D (5 bases). This CDR3 spans 12 amino acids. Germline-derived CDR1 and CDR2 are LNHNV and YYDKDF (reference sequence). V was pared by 5 bases and J by 7 bases, with 11 bases between. CDR3 in DNA: TGTGCCACCAGCCTTGCTGCGGGGACCCAGTACTTC. This sequence encodes CATSLAAGTQYF.

J is TRBJ2-1 and V is TRBV28, with a tentative D call TRBD1 (6 bases). The CDR3 covers 15 residues. V was shortened by 5 bases and J by 6 bases, with 17 bases between the two germline ends. Germline CDR1 is MDHEN and CDR2 is SYDVKM. CDR3 nucleotides: TGTGCCAGCAGTCTAGGGGGACAAGTTACCAATGAGCAGTTCTTC. It translates to CASSLGGQVTNEQFF.

The chain couples TRBV11-2 to TRBJ2-2, with TRBD2 as a possible D gene (6 bases). Germline values: CDR1 SGHAT, CDR2 FQNNGV. The V and J ends lost 3 bases and 1 base respectively, with 9 bases between them. The CDR3 length is 15 residues. The DNA of the CDR3 is TGTGCCAGCAGCTTTAGGGGAGGGAACACCGGGGAGCTGTTTTTT. This gives the protein CASSFRGGNTGELFF.

The chain uses TRBV6-5 and TRBJ2-7, with TRBD1 matching over 10 bases. From germline, CDR1 is MNHEY and CDR2 SVGAGI. The CDR3 totals 13 residues. V dropped 5 bases and J dropped 5; count of bases not matched to a gene: 3. CDR3 DNA sequence: TGTGCCAGCAGTAAGGGACAGGGGAACGAGCAGTACTTC. Translated: CASSKGQGNEQYF.

The chain recombines TRBV5-4 with TRBJ2-1, with 9 bases matching TRBD1. The J segment lost 9 bases and the V segment lost 7 bases, leaving 11 bases of the junction unmatched. CDR1 and CDR2 from the germline V gene are SGHNT and YYREEE (reference sequence). CDR3 length equals 14 residues. The CDR3 region has the DNA TGTGCCAGCGGGTCACAGGGGGCGCCGGGTGAGCAGTTCTTC. Translating it yields CASGSQGAPGEQFF.

The rearrangement uses TRBV24-1 and TRBJ2-2; D uncertain. The ends were cut back, 9 bases at V and 3 bases at J, with 13 bases in the middle. Germline CDR1 and CDR2: KGHDR and SFDVKD. The CDR3 spans 14 residues. In DNA, the CDR3 is TGTGCCACCCGTGGGCCCTTGGACACCGGGGAGCTGTTTTTT. It translates to CATRGPLDTGELFF.

V is TRBV24-1 and J is TRBJ1-1, with D possibly being TRBD1 (5 bases). The CDR3 runs 14 residues. The germline V gene has CDR1 KGHDR and CDR2 SFDVKD. With 7 bases removed from V and 1 base from J, the gap between germline ends came to 12 bases. This CDR3 is CATRTGGANTEAFF. CDR3 nucleotides: TGTGCCACCAGAACGGGGGGTGCGAACACTGAAGCTTTCTTT.

CDR3 sequence (DNA): TGTGCCAGCAGCCAACCCGGACAGGGGAACACTGAAGCTTTCTTT. It encodes CASSQPGQGNTEAFF. The rearrangement links TRBV7-9 to TRBJ1-1; TRBD1 aligns across 8 bases. The CDR3 is made up of 15 amino acids. The V gene end was trimmed by 5 bases and the J gene end by 1 base; junction bases not matched to a gene: 6. CDR1 is SEHNR and CDR2 is FQNEAQ in the germline V gene (reference sequence).

This chain joins TRBV5-1 and TRBJ2-1, with a possible D match to TRBD2 (5 bases). Germline CDR1 is SGHRS and CDR2 is YFSETQ. Trimming took 4 bases from V and 8 from J, leaving 16 bases between them. This CDR3 has 14 residues. The CDR3 sequence: CASSPRGPSDEQFF. DNA for the CDR3: TGCGCCAGCAGCCCCCGAGGGCCCTCTGATGAGCAGTTCTTC.

CDR3 coding DNA: TGTGCCTGGACTGGGGAGGGCTACTCCCAGTACTTC. Translation gives CAWTGEGYSQYF. The rearrangement joins TRBV30 to TRBJ2-7; 7 nucleotides line up with TRBD2. J was trimmed by 10 bases and V by 4 bases; bases with no gene match: 10. The CDR3 has 12 residues. Per the germline V gene, CDR1 is GTSNPN and CDR2 is SVGIG (reference sequence). Together with reference TRBV30 and TRBJ2-7, the CDR3 gives the full variable domain: SQTIHQWPATLVQPVGSPLSLECTVEGTSNPNLYWYRQAAGRGLQLLFYSVGIGQISSEVPQNLSASRPQDRQFILSSKKLLLSDSGFYLCAWTGEGYSQYFGPGTRLTVT.

Here the CDR3 DNA reads TGTGCCAGCCAATCCGGGACAGGGGTGAACACCGGGGAGCTGTTTTTT. Its protein is CASQSGTGVNTGELFF. The V and J genes are TRBV18 and TRBJ2-2; 10 bases align to TRBD1. Germline V gene lookup returns CDR1 KGHSH and CDR2 LQKENI. This CDR3 is built from 16 residues. With 8 bases clipped from V and 1 base from J, the junction kept 7 bases outside the gene matches.